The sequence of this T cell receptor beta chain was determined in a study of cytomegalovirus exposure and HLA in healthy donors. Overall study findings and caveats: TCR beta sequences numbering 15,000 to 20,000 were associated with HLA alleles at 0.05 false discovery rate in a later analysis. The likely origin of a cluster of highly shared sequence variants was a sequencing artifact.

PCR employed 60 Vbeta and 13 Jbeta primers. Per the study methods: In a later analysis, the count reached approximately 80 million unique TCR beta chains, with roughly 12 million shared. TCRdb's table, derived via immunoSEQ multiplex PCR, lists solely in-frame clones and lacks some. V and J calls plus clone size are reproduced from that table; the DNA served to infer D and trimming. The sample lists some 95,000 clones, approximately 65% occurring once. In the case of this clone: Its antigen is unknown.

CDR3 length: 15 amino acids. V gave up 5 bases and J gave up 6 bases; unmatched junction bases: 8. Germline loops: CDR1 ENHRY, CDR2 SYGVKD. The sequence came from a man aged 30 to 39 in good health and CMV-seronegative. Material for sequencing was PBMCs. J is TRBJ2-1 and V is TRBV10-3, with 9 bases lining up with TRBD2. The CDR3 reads CAISLSGGKLNEQFF. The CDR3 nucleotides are TGTGCCATCAGTCTTAGCGGGGGTAAACTCAATGAGCAGTTCTTC.